The present T cell receptor (beta chain) was sequenced within a study of blood T cells in healthy people across ages (dated by TCRdb to 2013 to 2016). About the full investigation: In model experiments, roughly one uniquely barcoded TCR beta cDNA molecule per two T cells was captured by template switching. Using deep sequencing normalized with unique cDNA molecular identifiers, the study measured how TCR beta repertoire diversity changes with age. The donors were divided into four age groups: young (average about 15 years), middle-aged (approximately 39), aged (under 70) and long-lived (82). Donors of different ages were randomly distributed across sequencing lanes to avoid experimental bias. Two additional independent replicas of 1 million unique cDNA reads from the same blood draw were analyzed for two donors (one aged 18 to 30 and one aged 80 or older).

On the study overall, not on this receptor specifically: As age increased, observed TCR beta diversity per million T cells dropped in a roughly linear way, and a significant reduction was already evident by age about 40. Estimates of total diversity based on one million sequenced T cells were considered lower bounds and underestimates. Observed TCR beta diversity correlated strongly with the percentage of naive T cells measured by flow cytometry. Compared with the aged group, more naive CD4+ T cells, fewer expanded clones and increased TCR diversity were shown by the long-lived group, suggesting age selection. Bulk unsorted PBMC profiling prevented conclusive comparison of naive and antigen-experienced compartments. The CMV infection status of donors was not known, potentially confounding age-related changes in expanded clonotypes.

Library preparation used 5' RACE. Reads for this sample came from an Illumina HiSeq 2500. A second PCR of 7 to 11 cycles was performed with a sample-barcoded 5' primer and a J-beta primer mix. Each TCR beta cDNA molecule received a unique molecular identifier from a template-switch 5' adaptor carrying 12 random nucleotides. Each sample yielded at least 2.5 million CDR3-containing paired-end reads. First-strand cDNA was synthesized from all RNA with the Mint cDNA synthesis kit, primed by a TRBC-specific oligonucleotide. After uracil-DNA glycosylase treatment, a first 18-cycle PCR used universal primers M1SS and BC2_uni_R on all cDNA. As for how the authors treated the data: For normalization, 1 million high-quality reads were randomly selected from each sample, with every read carrying a distinct molecular identifier. Reads with shared molecular identifiers were discarded instead of being binned into consensus sequences. MiTCR, with a Q25 quality threshold and the strictest error-elimination algorithm, was used for CDR3 identification, clonotype clustering and error correction. Lower-bound total TCR beta diversity was estimated with a nonparametric unseen species model using Euler transformation. TCRdb reran the public reads through fastp at Q25 and MiXCR, keeping productive beta chains. Under each unique CDR3 protein, matching rows form one entry showing the most common genes and DNA. TCRdb's processing, not the authors' own work, is the source of the V and J calls. The sample yields around 850,000 distinct CDR3 sequences; under 40% were counted once. Clones ranked in the top ten supply 10% to 15% of the sample.

The donors were 40 or so Caucasian individuals from Russia, aged roughly 6 to 100 years, who were systemically healthy. About 10 milliliters of peripheral blood were collected from each donor into EDTA-treated Vacutainer tubes. Ficoll-Paque density-gradient centrifugation was used to isolate PBMCs, with at least 6 million obtained per sample. Trizol reagent was used to extract total RNA from the PBMCs, yielding at least 5 micrograms per sample. The percentages of naive CD45RAhigh/CD27high T cells were determined by flow cytometry on a PBMC aliquot from every donor. Concerning this clonotype itself: Its antigen is not yet known. Qualities for individual bases were not recorded, and no much larger clone is one base off.

The sample comprised blood. This clonotype originated in a man aged 18 to 29 in good health.

The CDR3 sequence is CASSPTSRGRGTEAFF. The nucleotide sequence is TGTGCCAGCAGCCCTACTTCCCGGGGTAGGGGCACTGAAGCTTTCTTT. The rearrangement joined TRBV4-2 to TRBJ1-1; TRBD1 is a possible D gene, resting on 5 matching bases. The germline V gene encodes CDR1 LGHNA and CDR2 YNFKEQ. The CDR3 numbers 16 residues from cysteine through phenylalanine. Kept here is only the CDR3 DNA, which spans 48 bases and is read in frame from base 1. V was cut back by 4 bases and J by 4 bases, leaving a gap of 19 bases between them.